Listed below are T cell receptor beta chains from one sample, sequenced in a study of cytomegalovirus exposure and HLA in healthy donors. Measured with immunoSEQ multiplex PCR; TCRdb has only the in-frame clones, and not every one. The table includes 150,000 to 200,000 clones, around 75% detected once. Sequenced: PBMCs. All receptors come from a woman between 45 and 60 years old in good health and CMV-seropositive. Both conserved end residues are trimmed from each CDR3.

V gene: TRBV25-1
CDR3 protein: ASSLTGVVTGELF

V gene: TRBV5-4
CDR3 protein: ASSLGWGATYEQY

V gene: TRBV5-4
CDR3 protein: ASSLASRVRQETQY

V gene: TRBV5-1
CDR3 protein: ASSLTGITNTGELF

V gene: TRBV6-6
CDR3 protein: ASSYEAGRTYNEQF

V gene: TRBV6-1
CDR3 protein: ASSEILPSGGAIAKNIQY

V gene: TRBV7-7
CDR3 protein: ASSPSMGLATGELF

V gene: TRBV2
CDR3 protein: ASSGGGSEQF

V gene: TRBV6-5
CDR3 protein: ASTPTSGVGYT

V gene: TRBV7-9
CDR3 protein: ASTERDRGRETQY

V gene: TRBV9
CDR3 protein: ASSYLDNSYEQY

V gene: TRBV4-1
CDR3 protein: ASSQGIRAGFEETQY

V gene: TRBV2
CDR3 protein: ASKNNGEQY

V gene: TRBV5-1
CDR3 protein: ASSLPDSSGDTQY

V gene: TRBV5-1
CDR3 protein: ASSGGLTDGYT

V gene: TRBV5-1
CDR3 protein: ASRPSGTDTQY

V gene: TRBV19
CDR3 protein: ASTPWRGSTDTQY

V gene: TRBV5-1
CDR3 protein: ASSDPGRANEKLF

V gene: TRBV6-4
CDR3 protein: ASSAATGYGYT